The present T cell receptor beta chain was sequenced within a study of T cell responses to AZD1222 COVID-19 vaccine listed by TCRdb under 2021. Regarding the complete study: AZD1222 recipients with second doses at about 4 weeks or about 12 weeks were pooled, because spike-specific TCR depth and breadth did not differ between schedules. A total of roughly 240 trial participants underwent TCR sequencing, of whom about 210 received two doses of AZD1222 and about 25 received two doses of the MenACWY control vaccine. Enrollment into the trials was organized by age into subgroups of 18-55, 56-69 and 70-plus years, and those subgroups contained 148, 28 and 57 TCR-sequenced participants, respectively.

Paper-wide results and their limitations: Participants were mostly white British and included more females than males, and it was suggested by the authors that clonal diversity may have been underestimated. No day 14 peak-response samples were available, so repertoires were characterized only after the peak T cell response. Vaccine-associated CD4 TCRs spanned the whole spike protein, with dominant responses in regions 160-218 and 743-854. Nearly half of unique spike-specific TCRs reportedly recognized epitopes outside regions mutated in the B.1.351 and B.1.1.7 variants. In the small 56-69-year group, the increase in depth fell short of significance, most likely because of low power. After two AZD1222 doses, spike-specific TCR breadth and depth were significantly higher than at day 0 and than in MenACWY recipients. Only six AZD1222 recipients were SARS-CoV-2 seropositive at baseline, limiting conclusions about previously exposed vaccinees.

With respect to this clone: The clone's antigen remains unknown. One base away there is no much larger clone; base qualities are not given.

The CDR3 regions of human TCRbeta chains were subjected to immunosequencing. Concerning the study's data processing: Repertoire TCRs were checked for matches against a reference library of SARS-CoV-2-specific TCRs that had been generated using the MIRA antigen-specificity platform. Breadth was defined as the fraction of unique TCRs that were SARS-CoV-2-associated, and depth was defined as the fraction of total T cells that were SARS-CoV-2-associated. Using the MIRA data, every spike-specific TCR was mapped to the spike region that the TCR reacted to and assigned to either a CD4 or a CD8 class. Log10-transformed breadth and depth values were compared by one-way ANOVA with Sidak's multiple comparisons tests. The immuneACCESS repertoire file appears here via TCRdb, limited to in-frame rearrangements. These files lack a portion of the clones; in checked studies, under half of the deficit traces to unresolved V genes, and the cause of the others is not known. V and J calls and clone size follow that table, whereas D and trimming were derived from the DNA. The sample records around 100,000 clones, about 92% of which are singletons. The biggest ten clones account for 0.95% to 1.5% of the sample.

The CDR3 starts with the cysteine, ends with the phenylalanine, and has 13 residues. Kept here is only the CDR3 DNA, which spans 39 bases and is read in frame from base 1. V is pared back by 6 bases and J by 3 bases, with 9 bases lying between the germline termini. The time point tag for this specimen amounts to: baseline before first vaccination. Samples from vaccinated people were obtained from the UK trials COV001 and COV002, which included a single-blind randomized controlled phase 2/3 trial of AZD1222 (ChAdOx1 nCoV-19) in healthy adults. For TCRbeta chain sequencing, PBMC samples from trial participants were taken at day 0 and at day 28 after the second dose.

The chain is assembled from TRBV12-3 or TRBV12-4 and TRBJ2-4; the D gene is perhaps TRBD1, from 6 matching bases. The starting material was peripheral blood, obtained on day 0 of AZD1222 vaccination. The receptor comes from an adult in good health. Here the CDR3 is given as CASSRTVKNIQYF. The DNA is as follows: TGTGCCAGCAGCCGGACAGTCAAAAACATTCAGTACTTC.